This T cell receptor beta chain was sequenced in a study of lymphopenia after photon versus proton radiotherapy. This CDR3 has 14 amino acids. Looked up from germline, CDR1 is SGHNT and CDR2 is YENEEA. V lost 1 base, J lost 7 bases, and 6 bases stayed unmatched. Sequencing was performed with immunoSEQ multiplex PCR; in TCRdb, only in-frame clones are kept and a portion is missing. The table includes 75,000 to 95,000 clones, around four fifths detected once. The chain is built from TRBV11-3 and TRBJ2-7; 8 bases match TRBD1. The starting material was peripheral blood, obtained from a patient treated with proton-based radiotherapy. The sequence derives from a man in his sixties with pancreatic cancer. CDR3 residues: CASSLGQGAGEQYF. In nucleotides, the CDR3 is TGTGCCAGCAGCTTAGGGCAGGGGGCGGGAGAGCAGTACTTC.